The 27 T cell receptor beta chains given below trace back to one sample, sequenced in a study of identical twins (dated by TCRdb to 2016 to 2017). Receptor libraries were prepared by 5' RACE. Sequencing was performed on an Illumina HiSeq 2000. In-frame beta chains were kept once TCRdb had trimmed the public reads at Q25 with fastp and called clones with MiXCR. Each entry merges the rows of one CDR3 protein and shows their most common DNA and genes. The sample has 420,000 or so distinct CDR3 sequences on record, under 20% of them singletons. The biggest ten clones account for approximately 12% of the sample. Sequencing input: naive T cells sorted from blood. The sample's cell subset or site label, decoded: cells isolated with a human naive T-cell isolation kit. These receptors were obtained from a man aged 50-60 years in good health.

This clonotype has a count of ten or more. V is TRBV20-1 and J is TRBJ1-5, with 12 bases matching TRBD1. CDR3 length: 18 amino acids. J was trimmed by 4 bases and V by 0 bases; bases with no gene match: 10. From germline, CDR1 is DFQATT and CDR2 SNEGSKA (reference sequence). CDR3 DNA: TGCAGTGCTAGAGATAGGCGGGACAGGGGGCTAATTAATCAGCCCCAGCATTTT. The encoded protein is CSARDRRDRGLINQPQHF.

About this clonotype itself: A junction end diverges from the germline sequence, so it may reflect a read error. The chain is built from TRBV15 and TRBJ2-3, with D perhaps matching TRBD1 (6 bases). Per germline, CDR1 LNHNV and CDR2 YYDKDF (reference sequence). The CDR3 sequence is 13 residues long. The CDR3 bases are TGTACCACCAGCAGGGGAGTCACAGATACGCAGTATTTT. Protein product: CTTSRGVTDTQYF.

The genes are TRBV27 and TRBJ2-3, with no clear D. CDR1 is MNHEY, CDR2 SMNVEV, per germline (reference sequence). CDR3 size: 11 residues. Trimming pared 5 bases from V and 11 bases from J, leaving 11 bases between. The CDR3 bases are TGTGCCAGCAGTACCGATGTGGAGCAGTATTTT. This gives the protein CASSTDVEQYF.

In its sample, this clonotype was seen a few times. The rearrangement links TRBV25-1 to TRBJ2-7, with 8 bases fitting TRBD1. In germline, CDR1 is MGHDK, CDR2 SYGVNS. J lost 3 bases, V lost 5 bases, and 6 bases had no gene match. The CDR3 covers 14 residues. The CDR3 DNA sequence: TGTGCCAGCAGTTGGACAGGGACGATCTACGAGCAGTACTTC. It specifies CASSWTGTIYEQYF.

This clonotype appeared many times. The chain links TRBV20-1 to TRBJ2-3, with 7 bases aligning to TRBD2. The V segment lost 6 bases and the J segment 0 bases; nucleotides outside the gene matches: 6. Germline V CDR1 and CDR2: DFQATT, SNEGSKA (reference sequence). The CDR3 spans 14 residues. The CDR3 is CSATTGGSTDTQYF. CDR3 nucleotide sequence: TGCAGTGCAACGACGGGGGGTAGCACAGATACGCAGTATTTT.

This clonotype has a single count. This may be a read error, as it is one base from a much larger clone. The genes are TRBV6-2 or TRBV6-3 and TRBJ2-5; D is ambiguous. The germline V gene has CDR1 MNHEY and CDR2 SVGEGT. This CDR3 has 11 amino acids. V dropped 3 bases and J dropped 7 bases, with 6 bases sitting between them. The CDR3 sequence: CASSYYRTQYF. In nucleotides, the CDR3 is TGTGCCAGCAGTTATTACCGGACCCAGTACTTC.

This clonotype appeared a few times. The chain joins TRBV28 to TRBJ1-2, with 8 bases matching TRBD1. This CDR3 region has 15 residues. Germline-derived CDR1 and CDR2 are MDHEN and SYDVKM. Germline trimming cut 3 bases from V and 4 bases from J; bases unmatched to any gene: 7. In DNA, the CDR3 is TGTGCCAGCAGTTTCCTCACAGGGGGTTCCTATGGCTACACCTTC. Its protein is CASSFLTGGSYGYTF.

This clonotype was seen at least ten times. The J gene is TRBJ1-1, the V gene TRBV20-1; D perhaps matches TRBD1 (5 bases). This CDR3 has 13 amino acids. V was clipped by 6 bases and J by 4 bases, with 15 bases between them. Per germline, CDR1 DFQATT and CDR2 SNEGSKA (reference sequence). DNA for the CDR3: TGCAGTGCACCCCCGGGGGGAGGCACTGAAGCTTTCTTT. It codes for CSAPPGGGTEAFF.

CDR3 in amino acids: CASSVAWGAYEQYF. The CDR3 coding sequence is TGTGCCAGCAGCGTAGCTTGGGGCGCCTACGAGCAGTACTTC. This chain joins TRBV9 and TRBJ2-7; D may be TRBD1 (5 bases). CDR3 size: 14 residues. CDR1 and CDR2 (germline): SGDLS, YYNGEE. V shed 0 bases and J shed 2 bases, with 9 bases lying between them.

The chain combines TRBV20-1 with TRBJ2-7, with D tentatively TRBD1 or TRBD2 (5 bases each). The CDR3 loop spans 15 amino acids. Germline V gene sequence: CDR1 DFQATT, CDR2 SNEGSKA (reference sequence). Trimming cost V 3 bases and J 5 bases, with 20 bases left between them. The CDR3 DNA reads as TGCAGTGCTAGCTTCCTCGGACGGGGCAGTCACGAGCAGTACTTC. Its translation: CSASFLGRGSHEQYF.

Ten or more counts support this clonotype. The chain joins TRBV20-1 to TRBJ2-5; D unclear. The CDR3 runs to 10 residues. V was cut by 6 bases and J by 5 bases, with 7 bases left in between. The germline gives CDR1 DFQATT, CDR2 SNEGSKA (reference sequence). The CDR3 region has the DNA TGCAGTGCCCGCCTTGAGACCCAGTACTTC. This encodes CSARLETQYF.

This clonotype came up many times. The chain couples TRBV11-2 to TRBJ2-7; 8 bases agree with TRBD2. The V segment lost 2 bases and the J segment 0 bases; nucleotides outside the gene matches: 12. CDR1 and CDR2 from the germline V gene are SGHAT and FQNNGV. The CDR3 length is 18 residues. The CDR3 coding sequence is TGTGCCAGCAGCTTATTTTATTCGGGGGGGCTGAGCTCCTACGAGCAGTACTTC. Its protein is CASSLFYSGGLSSYEQYF. The complete variable domain, with remaining parts taken from reference TRBV11-2 and TRBJ2-7, reads EAGVAQSPRYKIIEKRQSVAFWCNPISGHATLYWYQQILGQGPKLLIQFQNNGVVDDSQLPKDRFSAERLKGVDSTLKIQPAKLEDSAVYLCASSLFYSGGLSSYEQYFGPGTRLTVT.

The V and J genes are TRBV6-1 and TRBJ2-3, with 7 bases matching TRBD2. Germline values: CDR1 MNHNS, CDR2 SASEGT. The CDR3 has 17 amino acids. V dropped 6 bases and J dropped 4; count of bases not matched to a gene: 16. In DNA, the CDR3 is TGTGCCAGCAGGCAGCGGCTAGCGGCCTTAGGAGCAGATACGCAGTATTTT. Translation: CASRQRLAALGADTQYF.

The chain joins TRBV20-1 to TRBJ2-7, with D unclear. The germline gives CDR1 DFQATT, CDR2 SNEGSKA (reference sequence). CDR3 length equals 10 residues. V dropped 6 bases and J dropped 5 bases, with 8 bases sitting between them. The CDR3 coding sequence is TGCAGTGCGCTCTACCACGAGCAGTACTTC. Amino acids: CSALYHEQYF.

The V call is TRBV20-1, the J call TRBJ2-1; D remains unclear. The V gene lost 1 base and the J gene lost 0 bases, with 7 bases spanning the gap. Germline CDR1 DFQATT, CDR2 SNEGSKA (reference sequence). CDR3 length: 14 residues. The CDR3 sequence is CSARGISSYNEQFF. The CDR3, as DNA: TGCAGTGCTAGAGGGATCAGCTCCTACAATGAGCAGTTCTTC.

This clonotype was seen at least ten times. The rearrangement uses TRBV11-1 and TRBJ2-5, with 11 positions matching TRBD2. The CDR3 sequence is 18 residues long. With V trimmed by 3 bases and J by 1 base, 10 bases remained unmatched. Germline CDR1 SGHAT, CDR2 FQDESV (reference sequence). The CDR3 is CASSFPPSGGTFQETQYF. For the CDR3, the DNA is TGTGCCAGCAGCTTCCCCCCTAGCGGGGGGACCTTCCAAGAGACCCAGTACTTC.

The chain is built from TRBV5-1 and TRBJ1-2, with 9 nucleotides matching TRBD1. The length of the CDR3 is 13 residues. Germline assignment: CDR1 SGHRS and CDR2 YFSETQ. Trimming cost V 4 bases and J 6 bases; bases outside gene matches: 4. In DNA, the CDR3 is TGCGCCAGCAGCCCGGGACAGGGAAATGGCTACACCTTC. Its translation is CASSPGQGNGYTF.

The chain has TRBV6-2 or TRBV6-3 and TRBJ1-1; 7 bases are a match to TRBD1. The CDR3 runs 12 residues. Germline CDR1 reads MNHEY; CDR2 reads SVGEGT. The junction had 6 bases not matched to a gene; V was cut back by 6 bases and J by 8 bases. CDR3 sequence reads: CASSSDRVEAFF. The CDR3 region has the DNA TGTGCCAGCAGCTCCGACAGGGTGGAAGCTTTCTTT.

In this sample, this clonotype turned up many times. V and J are TRBV29-1 and TRBJ2-7; D call uncertain. Trimming removed 6 bases at V and 1 base at J, with 13 bases between. This CDR3 contains 13 residues. CDR1 is SQVTM and CDR2 is ANQGSEA in the germline V gene. CDR3 region: CSVSLPSSYEQYF. Written as DNA, the CDR3 is TGCAGCGTCTCCCTCCCCAGTTCCTACGAGCAGTACTTC.

This clonotype has at least ten counts. The rearrangement links TRBV7-9 to TRBJ1-1; no clear D. The length of the CDR3 is 13 residues. Trimming shortened V by 1 base and J by 7 bases, and 10 bases separated the two germline ends. CDR1 and CDR2 (germline): SEHNR, FQNEAQ (reference sequence). Here the CDR3 DNA reads TGTGCCAGCAGCTTAGAGGAGAGGCTTGAAGCTTTCTTT. Its translation: CASSLEERLEAFF.

This chain connects TRBV15 to TRBJ2-7, with 8 bases identical to TRBD1. The CDR3 contains 16 residues. The V segment lost 3 bases and the J segment 3 bases; nucleotides outside the gene matches: 10. Per the germline V gene, CDR1 is LNHNV and CDR2 is YYDKDF (reference sequence). CDR3 protein: CATSRDRDPRVYEQYF. CDR3 in DNA: TGTGCCACCAGCAGGGACAGGGACCCCAGGGTCTACGAGCAGTACTTC.

This clonotype has only a few counts. The rearrangement uses TRBV6-2 or TRBV6-3 and TRBJ2-7; D gene ambiguous. From germline, CDR1 is MNHEY and CDR2 SVGEGT. V lost 0 bases and J lost 2, with 14 bases in between. CDR3 length: 16 residues. The CDR3 region is CASSYSVKYEPYEQYF. In DNA, the CDR3 is TGTGCCAGCAGTTACTCGGTTAAATATGAGCCCTACGAGCAGTACTTC.

This clonotype has only a few counts. The chain uses TRBV6-2 or TRBV6-3 and TRBJ1-5; D gene ambiguous. Deletions cut 0 bases from V and 5 bases from J, with 11 bases between. This CDR3 spans 15 amino acids. Germline CDR1 MNHEY, CDR2 SVGEGT. This CDR3 is CASSYSLLGYQPQHF. In DNA, the CDR3 is TGTGCCAGCAGTTACTCGCTTTTGGGTTATCAGCCCCAGCATTTT.

A few counts support this clonotype. In DNA, the CDR3 is TGCGCCAGCAGCGCCCGGACTAGCGGGCCAGATACGCAGTATTTT. Translating gives CASSARTSGPDTQYF. The V gene is TRBV5-1, the J gene TRBJ2-3; 11 bases fit TRBD2. The CDR3 runs 15 residues. The germline V gene encodes CDR1 SGHRS and CDR2 YFSETQ. The J segment lost 4 bases and the V segment lost 4 bases, leaving 5 bases of the junction unmatched.

This clonotype was seen only a few times. The rearrangement joins TRBV7-8 to TRBJ2-7, with TRBD1 matching 7 bases. V lost 2 bases and J lost 6; bases outside the gene matches: 7. This CDR3 spans 14 amino acids. Germline lookup yields CDR1 SGHVS and CDR2 FQNEAQ. This CDR3 reads CASSLTGVVSEQYF. CDR3 sequence (DNA): TGTGCCAGCAGCTTAACAGGGGTTGTCTCCGAGCAGTACTTC.

This chain joins TRBV12-3 or TRBV12-4 and TRBJ2-3, with a possible D match to TRBD1 (6 bases). This CDR3 comprises 13 residues. V was cut by 7 bases and J by 6 bases, with 14 bases left in between. CDR3 bases: TGTGCCAGCATCTTGACAGGTGCGGATACGCAGTATTTT. Its protein product is CASILTGADTQYF.

The gene calls are TRBV12-3 or TRBV12-4 and TRBJ2-1, with unresolved D. The CDR3 consists of 14 residues. V gave up 3 bases and J gave up 1 base, with 7 bases separating them. DNA for the CDR3: TGTGCCAGCAGTTTCTTGCGGTCCTACAATGAGCAGTTCTTC. Amino acids: CASSFLRSYNEQFF.